Described below is a single TCR beta chain sequence and its context. CDR3 length equals 18 residues. J was trimmed by 4 bases and V by 3 bases; bases with no gene match: 18. The germline CDR1 and CDR2 sequences are SGHRS and YFSETQ. The sample originates from a study of CD4+ T cells in melanoma. Using immunoSEQ multiplex PCR, the repertoire was profiled, and TCRdb retains in-frame clones only, with some absent. The repertoire holds over 130,000 clones, with roughly 91% as singletons. V and J are TRBV5-1 and TRBJ1-2, with TRBD1 matching over 7 bases. The origin of this receptor is a human donor with melanoma. CDR3 DNA: TGCGCCAGCAGCTCCTACCCAAGACAGGGTTCGGATGGCTATGGCTACACCTTC. It encodes CASSSYPRQGSDGYGYTF. The full variable domain, with the rest looked up from reference TRBV5-1 and TRBJ1-2, is KAGVTQTPRYLIKTRGQQVTLSCSPISGHRSVSWYQQTPGQGLQFLFEYFSETQRNKGNFPGRFSGRQFSNSRSEMNVSTLELGDSALYLCASSSYPRQGSDGYGYTFGSGTRLTVV.